A single sample is the source of the 9 T cell receptor beta chains below, sequenced in a study of T cell repertoires in cytomegalovirus infection. TCRdb ran MiXCR on the reads and lists one entry per CDR3 protein. The top ten hold around 14% of the sample, which has around 770,000 distinct CDR3 sequences, 25% to 35% seen once. These TCRs' antigens remain unknown. The sample in question was cultured CD8+ T cells from PBMCs, obtained from culture after CMV antigen stimulation. These receptors were collected from a human donor in good health (CMV status not recorded). Some clones in this sample may be carry-over from other donors' samples.

This rearrangement joins TRBV6-5 to TRBJ2-3; TRBD1 is a possible D gene (5 bases). V gave up 2 bases and J gave up 5 bases, with 8 bases separating them. The germline CDR1 and CDR2 sequences are MNHEY and SVGAGI. This CDR3 region has 13 residues. The CDR3 sequence: CASSYGALDTQYF. DNA for the CDR3: TGTGCCAGCAGTTACGGGGCTTTAGATACGCAGTATTTT.

The chain combines TRBV5-1 with TRBJ2-7; tentative D call: TRBD2 (5 bases). CDR1 SGHRS and CDR2 YFSETQ come from the germline V gene. The CDR3 is 13 residues long. Between the trimmed V and J ends, which lost 4 bases and 4 bases, there was a span of 12 bases. Here the CDR3 reads CASSPPGNYEQYF. Written as DNA, the CDR3 is TGCGCCAGCAGCCCTCCGGGAAATTACGAGCAGTACTTC.

A word on this clonotype: Germline and junction disagree at one end, which may indicate a read error. The rearrangement joins TRBV7-9 to TRBJ2-5; D possibly corresponds to TRBD2 (5 bases). The CDR3 runs 18 residues. Germline CDR1 SEHNR, CDR2 FQNEAQ (reference sequence). The DNA of the CDR3 is TGTGCCAGCACCTTAACTAAGAGGATTCTCGGGGTGGCGGAGACCCAGTACTTC. It yields the protein CASTLTKRILGVAETQYF.

This clonotype showed up many times. CDR3 loop: CASSLDFREYSPLHF. CDR3 DNA sequence: TGTGCCAGCAGCTTAGATTTCAGGGAATATTCACCCCTCCACTTT. The chain couples TRBV7-9 to TRBJ1-6; tentatively, D is TRBD1 (5 bases). Trimming left V 1 base short and J 8 bases short, with 12 bases between. CDR3 length: 15 amino acids. Looked up from germline, CDR1 is SEHNR and CDR2 is FQNEAQ (reference sequence).

This clonotype appeared once. Its ends do not fully match the called genes, so a read error is possible. V is TRBV7-6 and J is TRBJ1-6; no clear D. CDR1 and CDR2 (germline): SGHVS, FNYEAQ. This CDR3 contains 13 residues. The CDR3 loop is CVSSLDPDSPLHF. The CDR3 DNA is TGTGTCAGCAGCTTAGACCCGGATTCACCCCTCCACTTT.

This clonotype was seen at least ten times. The J gene is TRBJ2-5, the V gene TRBV7-8; 7 positions agree with TRBD2. The length of the CDR3 is 14 residues. The ends lost 3 bases at V and 1 base at J; junction bases unmatched: 2. Germline lookup yields CDR1 SGHVS and CDR2 FQNEAQ. This chain's CDR3 is CASSFPSGQETQYF. As DNA, the CDR3 is TGTGCCAGCAGCTTTCCTAGCGGCCAAGAGACCCAGTACTTC.

This clonotype has a count of ten or more. CDR3 residues: CASSILGLAYEQYF. The DNA of the CDR3 is TGTGCCAGCAGCATCCTTGGACTGGCGTACGAGCAGTACTTC. The V gene is TRBV7-2, the J gene TRBJ2-7; D is possibly TRBD2 (5 bases). The CDR3 has 14 amino acids. V lost 5 bases to trimming and J lost 4 bases, with 15 bases between them. Germline V lookup: CDR1 SGHTA, CDR2 FQGNSA.

This clonotype was seen many times. The chain combines TRBV10-3 with TRBJ1-3; D is unresolved. V was shortened by 2 bases and J by 0 bases, with 11 bases between the two germline ends. CDR1 and CDR2 from the germline V gene are ENHRY and SYGVKD. CDR3 length: 16 residues. In DNA form, the CDR3 reads TGTGCCATCAGTGAGCCCCCGGACTCCTCTGGAAACACCATATATTTT. Its protein product is CAISEPPDSSGNTIYF.

This clonotype was seen at least ten times. This CDR3 reads CASSLNQNEQFF. DNA for the CDR3: TGTGCCAGCAGCTTAAATCAGAATGAGCAGTTCTTC. J is TRBJ2-1 and V is TRBV7-8; D not certain. Germline-derived CDR1 and CDR2 are SGHVS and FQNEAQ. There are 12 residues in the CDR3. Trimming took off 2 bases at V and 7 bases at J, with 6 bases between the two ends.